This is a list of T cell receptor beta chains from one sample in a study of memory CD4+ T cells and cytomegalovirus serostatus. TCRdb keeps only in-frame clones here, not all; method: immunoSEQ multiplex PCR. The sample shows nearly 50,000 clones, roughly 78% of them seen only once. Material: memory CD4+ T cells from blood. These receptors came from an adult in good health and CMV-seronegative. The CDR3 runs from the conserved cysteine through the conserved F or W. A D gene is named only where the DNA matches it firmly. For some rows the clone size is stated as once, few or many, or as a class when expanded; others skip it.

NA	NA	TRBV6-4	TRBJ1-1	TGTGCCAGCAGGGAGAATACAGGGCACACTGAAGCTTTCTTT	CASRENTGHTEAFF
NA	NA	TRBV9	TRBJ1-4	TGTGCCAGTCTCTATGAAAAACTGTTTTTT	CASLYEKLFF
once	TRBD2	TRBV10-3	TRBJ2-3	TGTGCCATCAGAGCCGGGACTAGCGACACAGATACGCAGTATTTT	CAIRAGTSDTDTQYF
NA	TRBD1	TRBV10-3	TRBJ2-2	TGTGCCATCAGTGGGGGGACAGGGGCCGGGGAGCTGTTTTTT	CAISGGTGAGELFF
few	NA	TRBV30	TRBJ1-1	TGTGCCTGGAGGGGGAACACTGAAGCTTTCTTT	CAWRGNTEAFF
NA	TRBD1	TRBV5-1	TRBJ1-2	TGCGCCAGCAGCCCGGGACAGGGGGGCAACTATGGCTACACCTTC	CASSPGQGGNYGYTF
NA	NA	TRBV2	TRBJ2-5	TGTGCCAGTGGAGGGCTCGGTGAGACCCAGTACTTC	CASGGLGETQYF
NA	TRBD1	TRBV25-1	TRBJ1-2	TGTGCCAGCACAGGACAGGGGGGATGGGTAGGAGGCTACACCTTC	CASTGQGGWVGGYTF
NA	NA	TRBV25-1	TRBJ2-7	TGTGCCAGCAGCAACAGGGATTGGCGGGAGCAGTACTTC	CASSNRDWREQYF
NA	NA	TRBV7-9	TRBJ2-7	TGTGCCAGCAGCTCGGACATCTACGAGCAGTACTTC	CASSSDIYEQYF
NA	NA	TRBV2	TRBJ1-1	TGTGCCAGCAGTGATCGGCGTAAGGCTTTCTTT	CASSDRRKAFF
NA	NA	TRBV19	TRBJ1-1	TGTGCCAGTAGTATGAAGACTGAAGCTTTCTTT	CASSMKTEAFF
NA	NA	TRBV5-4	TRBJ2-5	TGTGCCAGCAGCTTGACCCGGGGCCTACCCCAAGAGACCCAGTACTTC	CASSLTRGLPQETQYF
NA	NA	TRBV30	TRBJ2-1	TGTGCCTGGCACTCTCGAACTCCATCCTACAATGAGCAGTTCTTC	CAWHSRTPSYNEQFF
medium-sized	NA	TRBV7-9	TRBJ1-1	TGTGCCAGCCAGCCGCCCTACAGGAGCCTGAACACTGAAGCTTTCTTT	CASQPPYRSLNTEAFF
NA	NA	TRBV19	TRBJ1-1	TGTGCCAGTAGTGAACGGGCCTCGAACACTGAAGCTTTCTTT	CASSERASNTEAFF
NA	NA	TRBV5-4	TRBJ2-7	TGTGCCAGCAGCTCGTACAGGGAGGCGGGTGACGAGCAGTACTTC	CASSSYREAGDEQYF
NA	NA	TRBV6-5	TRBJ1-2	TGTGCCAGCAGGACTAACTATGGCTACACCTTC	CASRTNYGYTF
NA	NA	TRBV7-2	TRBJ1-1	TGTGCCAGCAGCCCACAGAGCGGGGTCAGGGACACTGAAGCTTTCTTT	CASSPQSGVRDTEAFF
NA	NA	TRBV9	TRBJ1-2	TGTGCCAGCAGCCCTGACAGAGGCAGCAACTATGGCTACACCTTC	CASSPDRGSNYGYTF
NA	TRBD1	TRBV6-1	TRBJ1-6	TGTGCCAGCAGCCCCGACAGGGCCGGCAATTCACCCCTCCACTTT	CASSPDRAGNSPLHF
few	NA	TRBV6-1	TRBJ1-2	TGTGCCAGCAGTGGATCAGGTTACGGATTCTATGGCTACACCTTC	CASSGSGYGFYGYTF
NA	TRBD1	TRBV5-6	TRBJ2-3	TGTGCCAGCAGCGACCGGGACAGGGGGCGGGCAGATACGCAGTATTTT	CASSDRDRGRADTQYF
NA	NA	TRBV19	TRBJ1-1	TGTGCCAGTAGTATTTCCAGGGGTACTGAAGCTTTCTTT	CASSISRGTEAFF
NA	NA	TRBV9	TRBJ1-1	TGTGCCAGCAGCGTTAGGCCCAACGGGGCTGAAGCTTTCTTT	CASSVRPNGAEAFF
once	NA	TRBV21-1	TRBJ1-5	TGTGCCAGCAGCAAAGCTACACCATATAGCAATCAGCCCCAGCATTTT	CASSKATPYSNQPQHF
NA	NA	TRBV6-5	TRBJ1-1	TGTGCCAGCAGATCCCGGGAGAGGGTCACTGAAGCTTTCTTT	CASRSRERVTEAFF
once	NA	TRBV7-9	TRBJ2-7	TGTGCCAGCAGTGTCCAGGGCGCGCAGTACTTC	CASSVQGAQYF
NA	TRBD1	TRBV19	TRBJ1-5	TGTGCCAGTAACCGGGACAGGGCCTATAATCAGCCCCAGCATTTT	CASNRDRAYNQPQHF
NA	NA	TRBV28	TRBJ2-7	TGTGCCAGCAGTCCCCGTGACAGTTTGGGCTACGAGCAGTACTTC	CASSPRDSLGYEQYF
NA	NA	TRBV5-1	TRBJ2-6	TGCGCCAGCAGCTTGGAGGCAGTCGTTGGTGGGGCCAACGTCCTGACTTTC	CASSLEAVVGGANVLTF
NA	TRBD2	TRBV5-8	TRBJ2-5	TGTGCCAGCAGCTTTAAAGGACTAGCGGGAGGCTCATGGGAGACCCAGTACTTC	CASSFKGLAGGSWETQYF
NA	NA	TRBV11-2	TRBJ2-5	TGTGCCAGCAGCTTAAAGGAGACCCAGTACTTC	CASSLKETQYF
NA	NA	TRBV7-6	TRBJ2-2	TGTGCCAGCAGCCCGGGGACGGCGAACACCGGGGAGCTGTTTTTT	CASSPGTANTGELFF
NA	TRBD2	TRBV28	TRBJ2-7	TGTGCCAGCAGGACGGGGACTACCTACGACGAGCAGTACTTC	CASRTGTTYDEQYF
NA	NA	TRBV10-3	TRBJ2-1	TGTGCCATCAGTGGACAGGGACTTGAGCAGTTCTTC	CAISGQGLEQFF
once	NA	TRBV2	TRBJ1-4	TGTGCCAGCAGTGATAGAGGACAGTCAAATGAAAAACTGTTTTTT	CASSDRGQSNEKLFF
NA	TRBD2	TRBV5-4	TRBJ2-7	TGTGCCAGCAGCTATAGCGGGAGCTACGAGCAGTACTTC	CASSYSGSYEQYF
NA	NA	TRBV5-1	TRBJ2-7	TGCGCCAGCAGACCCCGGAACCCTTTAGGAAACTACGAGCAGTACTTC	CASRPRNPLGNYEQYF
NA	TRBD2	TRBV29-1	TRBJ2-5	TGCAGCGTTGAAGATCGGGGGGGAGAGACCCAGTACTTC	CSVEDRGGETQYF
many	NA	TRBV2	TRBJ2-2	TGTGCCAGCAGAGGAGGGACCACCGGGGAGCTGTTTTTT	CASRGGTTGELFF
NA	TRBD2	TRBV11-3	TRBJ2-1	TGTGCCAGCAGTCGACGAGGGACTAGCGGGGGAGACGAGCAGTTCTTC	CASSRRGTSGGDEQFF
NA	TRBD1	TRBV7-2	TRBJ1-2	TGTGCCAGCAGCCGGACAGGGGTCCTCTATGGCTACACCTTC	CASSRTGVLYGYTF
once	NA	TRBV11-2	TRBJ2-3	TGTGCCAGCAGAGCTCTTAGGGGTGGAACAGATACGCAGTATTTT	CASRALRGGTDTQYF
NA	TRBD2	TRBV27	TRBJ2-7	TGTGCCAGCAGAGCCCGACTAGCGGGTGGCTACGAGCAGTACTTC	CASRARLAGGYEQYF
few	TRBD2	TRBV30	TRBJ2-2	TGTGCCTGGAGTGTGCCGAGCGGGGTGGGCGGGGAGCTGTTTTTT	CAWSVPSGVGGELFF
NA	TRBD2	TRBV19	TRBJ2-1	TGTGCCAGTAGCTTCGGACTAGCGGGGGGGCTATACAATGAGCAGTTCTTC	CASSFGLAGGLYNEQFF